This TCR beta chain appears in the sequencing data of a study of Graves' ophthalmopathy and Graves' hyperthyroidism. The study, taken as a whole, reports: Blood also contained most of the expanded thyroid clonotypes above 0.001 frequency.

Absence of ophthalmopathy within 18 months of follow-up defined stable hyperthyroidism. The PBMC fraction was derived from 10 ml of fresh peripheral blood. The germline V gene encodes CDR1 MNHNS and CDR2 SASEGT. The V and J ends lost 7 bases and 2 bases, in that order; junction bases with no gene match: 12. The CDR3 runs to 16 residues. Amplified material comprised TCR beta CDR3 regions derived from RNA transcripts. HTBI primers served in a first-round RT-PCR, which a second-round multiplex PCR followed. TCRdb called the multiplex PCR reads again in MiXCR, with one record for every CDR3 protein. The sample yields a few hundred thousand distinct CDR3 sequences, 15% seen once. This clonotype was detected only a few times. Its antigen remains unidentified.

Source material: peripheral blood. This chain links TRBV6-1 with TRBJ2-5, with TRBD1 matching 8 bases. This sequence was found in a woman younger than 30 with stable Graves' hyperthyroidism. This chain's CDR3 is CASTPPINRGQETQYF. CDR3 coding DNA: TGTGCCAGCACCCCCCCCATAAACAGGGGGCAAGAGACCCAGTACTTC.